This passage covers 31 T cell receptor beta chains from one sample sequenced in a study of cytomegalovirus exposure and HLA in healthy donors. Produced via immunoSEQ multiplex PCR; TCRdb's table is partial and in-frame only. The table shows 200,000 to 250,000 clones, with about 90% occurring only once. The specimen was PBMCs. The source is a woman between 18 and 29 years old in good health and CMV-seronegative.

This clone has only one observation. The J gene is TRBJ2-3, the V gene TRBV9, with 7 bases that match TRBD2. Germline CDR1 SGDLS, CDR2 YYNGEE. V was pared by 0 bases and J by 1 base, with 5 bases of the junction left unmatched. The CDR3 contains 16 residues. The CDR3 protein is CASSVVEAGGTDTQYF. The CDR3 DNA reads TGTGCCAGCAGCGTAGTCGAGGCGGGGGGCACAGATACGCAGTATTTT.

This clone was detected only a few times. The CDR3 region is CASSLQGASEQYF. Written as DNA, the CDR3 is TGTGCCAGCAGTTTGCAGGGGGCGAGCGAGCAGTACTTC. The chain employs TRBV28 and TRBJ2-7, with 8 nucleotides matching TRBD1. Germline CDR1 reads MDHEN; CDR2 reads SYDVKM. The CDR3 has 13 amino acids. After removal of 3 bases from V and 6 bases from J, the junction contained 4 bases not matched to a gene.

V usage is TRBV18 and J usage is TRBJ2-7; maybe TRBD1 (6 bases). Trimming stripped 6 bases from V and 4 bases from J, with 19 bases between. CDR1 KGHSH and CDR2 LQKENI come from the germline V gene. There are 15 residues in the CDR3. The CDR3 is CASSDSMGAGYEQYF. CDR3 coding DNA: TGTGCCAGCTCTGACTCTATGGGGGCCGGGTACGAGCAGTACTTC. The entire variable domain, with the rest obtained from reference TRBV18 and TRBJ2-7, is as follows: NAGVMQNPRHLVRRRGQEARLRCSPMKGHSHVYWYRQLPEEGLKFMVYLQKENIIDESGMPKERFSAEFPKEGPSILRIQQVVRGDSAAYFCASSDSMGAGYEQYFGPGTRLTVT.

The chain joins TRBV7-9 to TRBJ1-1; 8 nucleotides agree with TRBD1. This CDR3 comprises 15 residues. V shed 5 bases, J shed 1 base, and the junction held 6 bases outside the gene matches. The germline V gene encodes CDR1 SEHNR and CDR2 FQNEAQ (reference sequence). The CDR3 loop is CASSHRGERNTEAFF. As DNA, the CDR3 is TGTGCCAGCAGCCACAGGGGGGAGAGGAACACTGAAGCTTTCTTT.

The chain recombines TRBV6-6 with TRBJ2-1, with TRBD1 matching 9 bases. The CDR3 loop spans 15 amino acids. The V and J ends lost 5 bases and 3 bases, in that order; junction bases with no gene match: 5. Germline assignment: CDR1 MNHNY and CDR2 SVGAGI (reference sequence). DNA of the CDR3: TGTGCCAGCAGTAGACAGGGGGTGGGCTACAATGAGCAGTTCTTC. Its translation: CASSRQGVGYNEQFF.

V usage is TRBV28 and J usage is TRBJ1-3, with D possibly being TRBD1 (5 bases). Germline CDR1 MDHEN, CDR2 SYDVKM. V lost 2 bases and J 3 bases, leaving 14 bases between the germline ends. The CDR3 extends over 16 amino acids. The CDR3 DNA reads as TGTGCCAGCAGTTTAGCCCAAAGGGGCGGTGGAAACACCATATATTTT. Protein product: CASSLAQRGGGNTIYF.

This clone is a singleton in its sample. In nucleotides, the CDR3 is TGCAGCGTTGAGTTACGGACTAGCGAAACCTACGAGCAGTACTTC. Translating it yields CSVELRTSETYEQYF. J is TRBJ2-7 and V is TRBV29-1; 9 bases agree with TRBD2. The CDR3 totals 15 residues. The germline V gene encodes CDR1 SQVTM and CDR2 ANQGSEA. After removal of 3 bases from V and 2 bases from J, the junction contained 8 bases not matched to a gene.

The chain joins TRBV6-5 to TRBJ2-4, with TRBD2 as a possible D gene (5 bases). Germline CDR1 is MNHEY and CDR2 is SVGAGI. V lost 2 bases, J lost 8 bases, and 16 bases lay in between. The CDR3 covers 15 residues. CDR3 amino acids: CASSYGRGPMYIQYF. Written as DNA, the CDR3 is TGTGCCAGCAGTTACGGTCGAGGGCCTATGTACATTCAGTACTTC.

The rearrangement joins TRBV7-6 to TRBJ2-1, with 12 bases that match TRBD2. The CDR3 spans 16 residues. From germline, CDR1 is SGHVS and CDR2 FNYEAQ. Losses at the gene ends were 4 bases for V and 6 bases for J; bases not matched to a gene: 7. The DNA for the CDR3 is TGTGCCAGCAGCTCAATCGGACTAGCGGGAAGCAATGAGCAGTTCTTC. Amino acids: CASSSIGLAGSNEQFF.

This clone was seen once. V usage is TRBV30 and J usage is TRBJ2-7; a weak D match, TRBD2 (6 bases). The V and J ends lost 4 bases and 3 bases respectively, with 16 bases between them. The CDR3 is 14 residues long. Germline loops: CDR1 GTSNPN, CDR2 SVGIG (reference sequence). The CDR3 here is CAWTGLGSIYEQYF. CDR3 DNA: TGTGCCTGGACAGGACTCGGGAGTATCTACGAGCAGTACTTC.

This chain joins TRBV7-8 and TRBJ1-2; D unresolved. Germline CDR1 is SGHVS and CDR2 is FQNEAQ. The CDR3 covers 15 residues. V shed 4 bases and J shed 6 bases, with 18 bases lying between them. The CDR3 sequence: CASSYTEGAVNGYTF. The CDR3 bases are TGTGCCAGCAGCTATACTGAGGGCGCAGTAAATGGCTACACCTTC.

Written as DNA, the CDR3 is TGTGCCATCAGGGAACCGGGACAGGGGCCGGATGAGCAGTTCTTC. This sequence encodes CAIREPGQGPDEQFF. V and J are TRBV10-3 and TRBJ2-1; 10 bases are shared with TRBD1. This CDR3 is built from 15 residues. The germline CDR1 and CDR2 sequences are ENHRY and SYGVKD. J lost 8 bases, V lost 6 bases, and 10 bases had no gene match.

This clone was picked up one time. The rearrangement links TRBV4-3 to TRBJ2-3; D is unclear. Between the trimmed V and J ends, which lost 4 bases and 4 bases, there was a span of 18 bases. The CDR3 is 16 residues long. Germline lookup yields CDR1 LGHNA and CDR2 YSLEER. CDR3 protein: CASSPFYSGGADTQYF. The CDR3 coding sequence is TGCGCCAGCAGCCCCTTCTATAGTGGTGGTGCAGATACGCAGTATTTT.

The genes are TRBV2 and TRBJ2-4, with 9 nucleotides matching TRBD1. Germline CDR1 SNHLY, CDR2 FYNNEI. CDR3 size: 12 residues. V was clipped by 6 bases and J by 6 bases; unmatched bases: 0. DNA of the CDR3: TGTGCCAGCAGGGGACAGGGAAACATTCAGTACTTC. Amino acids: CASRGQGNIQYF.

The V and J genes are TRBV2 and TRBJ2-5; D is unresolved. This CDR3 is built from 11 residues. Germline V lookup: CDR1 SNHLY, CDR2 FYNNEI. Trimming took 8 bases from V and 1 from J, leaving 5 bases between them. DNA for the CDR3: TGTGCCAGCGGCTCCCAAGAGACCCAGTACTTC. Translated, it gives CASGSQETQYF.

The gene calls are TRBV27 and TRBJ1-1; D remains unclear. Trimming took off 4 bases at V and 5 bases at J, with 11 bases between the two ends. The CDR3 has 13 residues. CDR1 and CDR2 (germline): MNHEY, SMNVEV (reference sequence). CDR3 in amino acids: CASSYSSGTEAFF. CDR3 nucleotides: TGTGCCAGCAGTTACTCCTCGGGGACTGAAGCTTTCTTT.

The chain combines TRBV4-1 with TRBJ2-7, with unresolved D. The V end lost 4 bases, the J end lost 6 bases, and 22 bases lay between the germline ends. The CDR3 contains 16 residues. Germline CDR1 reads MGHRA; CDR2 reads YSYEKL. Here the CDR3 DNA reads TGCGCCAGCAGCCCAATAGACATCGTCGCATTTGGCGAGCAGTACTTC. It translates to CASSPIDIVAFGEQYF.

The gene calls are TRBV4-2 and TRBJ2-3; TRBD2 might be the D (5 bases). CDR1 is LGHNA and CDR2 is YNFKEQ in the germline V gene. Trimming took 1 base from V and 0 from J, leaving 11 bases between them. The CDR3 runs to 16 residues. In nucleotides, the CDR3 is TGTGCCAGCAGCCAAGTGGCTAGCCTCAGCACAGATACGCAGTATTTT. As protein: CASSQVASLSTDTQYF.

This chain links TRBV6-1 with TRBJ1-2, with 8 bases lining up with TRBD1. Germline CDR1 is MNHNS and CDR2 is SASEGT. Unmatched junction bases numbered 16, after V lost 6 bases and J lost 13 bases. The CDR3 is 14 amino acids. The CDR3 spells CASSADRASLLGTF. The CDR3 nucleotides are TGTGCCAGCAGCGCGGACAGGGCGTCACTCTTAGGCACCTTC.

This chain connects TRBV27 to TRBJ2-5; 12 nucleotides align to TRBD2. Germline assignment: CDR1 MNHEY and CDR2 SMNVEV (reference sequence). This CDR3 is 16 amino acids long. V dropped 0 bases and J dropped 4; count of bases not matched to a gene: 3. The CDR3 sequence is CASSLSKGLAGETQYF. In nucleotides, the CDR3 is TGTGCCAGCAGTTTATCGAAGGGACTAGCGGGAGAGACCCAGTACTTC.

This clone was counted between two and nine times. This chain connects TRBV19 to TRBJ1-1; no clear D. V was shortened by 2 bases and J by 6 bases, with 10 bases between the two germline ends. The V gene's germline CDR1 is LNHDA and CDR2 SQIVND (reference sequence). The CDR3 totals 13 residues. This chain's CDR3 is CASSIFGFAEAFF. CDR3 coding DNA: TGTGCCAGTAGTATATTCGGTTTCGCTGAAGCTTTCTTT.

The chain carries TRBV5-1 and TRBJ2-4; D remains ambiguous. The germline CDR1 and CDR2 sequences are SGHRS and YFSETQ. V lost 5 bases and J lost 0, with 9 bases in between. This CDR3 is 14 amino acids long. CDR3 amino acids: CASRLEQAKNIQYF. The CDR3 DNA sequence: TGCGCCAGCAGGCTTGAACAAGCCAAAAACATTCAGTACTTC. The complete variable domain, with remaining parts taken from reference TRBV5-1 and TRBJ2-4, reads KAGVTQTPRYLIKTRGQQVTLSCSPISGHRSVSWYQQTPGQGLQFLFEYFSETQRNKGNFPGRFSGRQFSNSRSEMNVSTLELGDSALYLCASRLEQAKNIQYFGAGTRLSVL.

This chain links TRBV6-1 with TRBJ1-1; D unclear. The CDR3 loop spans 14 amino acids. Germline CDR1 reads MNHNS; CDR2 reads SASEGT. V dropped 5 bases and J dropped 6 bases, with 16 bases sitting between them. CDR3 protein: CASSPPPGGAEAFF. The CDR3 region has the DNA TGTGCCAGCAGTCCCCCGCCGGGAGGCGCTGAAGCTTTCTTT.

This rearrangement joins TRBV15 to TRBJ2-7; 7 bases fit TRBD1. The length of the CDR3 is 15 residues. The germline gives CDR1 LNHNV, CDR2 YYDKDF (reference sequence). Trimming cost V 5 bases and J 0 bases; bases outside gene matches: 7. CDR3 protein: CATSEDRSSSYEQYF. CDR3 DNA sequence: TGTGCCACCAGCGAGGACAGGTCGAGCTCCTACGAGCAGTACTTC.

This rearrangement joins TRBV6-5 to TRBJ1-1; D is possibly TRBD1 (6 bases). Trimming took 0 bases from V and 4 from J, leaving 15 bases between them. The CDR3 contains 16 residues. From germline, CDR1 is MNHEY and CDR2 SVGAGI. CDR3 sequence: CASSYSITQGFTEAFF. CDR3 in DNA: TGTGCCAGCAGTTACTCGATAACGCAGGGGTTCACTGAAGCTTTCTTT.

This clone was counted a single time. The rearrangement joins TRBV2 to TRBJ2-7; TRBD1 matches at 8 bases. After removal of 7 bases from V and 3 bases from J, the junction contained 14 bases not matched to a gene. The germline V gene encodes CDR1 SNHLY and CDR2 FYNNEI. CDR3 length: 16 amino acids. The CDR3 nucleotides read TGTGCCAGCAACAATCCAAGGAGACAGGGGTTCTACGAGCAGTACTTC. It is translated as CASNNPRRQGFYEQYF.

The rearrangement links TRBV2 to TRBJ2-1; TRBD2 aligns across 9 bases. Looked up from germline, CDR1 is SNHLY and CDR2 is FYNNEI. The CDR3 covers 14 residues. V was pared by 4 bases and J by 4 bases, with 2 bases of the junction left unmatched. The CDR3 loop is CASSASGNYNEQFF. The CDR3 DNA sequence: TGTGCCAGCAGTGCTAGCGGGAATTACAATGAGCAGTTCTTC.

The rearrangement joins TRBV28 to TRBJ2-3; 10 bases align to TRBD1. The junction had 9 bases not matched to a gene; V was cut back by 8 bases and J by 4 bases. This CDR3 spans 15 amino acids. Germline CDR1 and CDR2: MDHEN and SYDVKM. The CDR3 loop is CASEFGDRGPDTQYF. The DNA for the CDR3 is TGTGCCAGCGAGTTTGGGGACAGGGGCCCAGATACGCAGTATTTT.

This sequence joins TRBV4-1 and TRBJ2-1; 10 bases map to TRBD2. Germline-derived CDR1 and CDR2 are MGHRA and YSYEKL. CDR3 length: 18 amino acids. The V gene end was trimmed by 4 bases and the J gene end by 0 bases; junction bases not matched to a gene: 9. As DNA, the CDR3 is TGCGCCAGCAGCCCAGGACTAGCGGCTTCTTACTCCTACAATGAGCAGTTCTTC. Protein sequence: CASSPGLAASYSYNEQFF.

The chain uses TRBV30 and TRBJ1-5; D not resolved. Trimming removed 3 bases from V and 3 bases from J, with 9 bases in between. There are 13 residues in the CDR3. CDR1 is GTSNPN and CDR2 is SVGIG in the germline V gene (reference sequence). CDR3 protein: CAWSPSSNQPQHF. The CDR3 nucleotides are TGTGCCTGGAGCCCCTCCTCCAATCAGCCCCAGCATTTT.

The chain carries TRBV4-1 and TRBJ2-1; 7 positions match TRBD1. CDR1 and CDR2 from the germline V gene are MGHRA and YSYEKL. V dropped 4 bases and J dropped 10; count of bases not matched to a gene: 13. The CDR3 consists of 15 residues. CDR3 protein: CASSLQEDRFGEQFF. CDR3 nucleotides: TGCGCCAGCAGCCTCCAAGAGGACAGGTTCGGGGAGCAGTTCTTC.